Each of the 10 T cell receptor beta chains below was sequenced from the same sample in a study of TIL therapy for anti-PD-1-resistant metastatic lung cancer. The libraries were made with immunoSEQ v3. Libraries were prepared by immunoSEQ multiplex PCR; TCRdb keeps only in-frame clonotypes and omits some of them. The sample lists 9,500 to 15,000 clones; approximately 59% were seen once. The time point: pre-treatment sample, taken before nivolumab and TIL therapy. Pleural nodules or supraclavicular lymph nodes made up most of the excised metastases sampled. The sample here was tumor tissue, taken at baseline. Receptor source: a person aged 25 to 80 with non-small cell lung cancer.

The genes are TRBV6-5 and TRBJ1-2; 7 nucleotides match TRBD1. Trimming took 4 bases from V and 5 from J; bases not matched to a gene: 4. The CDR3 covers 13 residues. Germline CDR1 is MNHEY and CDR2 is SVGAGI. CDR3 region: CASSLEGQYGYTF. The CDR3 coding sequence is TGTGCCAGCAGTTTAGAGGGACAGTATGGCTACACCTTC.

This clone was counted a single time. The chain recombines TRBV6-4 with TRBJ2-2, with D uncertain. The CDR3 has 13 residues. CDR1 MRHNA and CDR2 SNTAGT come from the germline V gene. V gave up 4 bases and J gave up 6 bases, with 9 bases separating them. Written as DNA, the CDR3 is TGTGCCAGCAGTGTTGGGGATTCCGGGGAGCTGTTTTTT. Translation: CASSVGDSGELFF.

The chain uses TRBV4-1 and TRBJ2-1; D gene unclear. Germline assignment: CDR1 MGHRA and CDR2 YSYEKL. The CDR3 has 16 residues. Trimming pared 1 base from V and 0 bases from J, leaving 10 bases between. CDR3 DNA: TGCGCCAGCAGCCAAGGCATGGGGTACTCCTACAATGAGCAGTTCTTC. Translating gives CASSQGMGYSYNEQFF.

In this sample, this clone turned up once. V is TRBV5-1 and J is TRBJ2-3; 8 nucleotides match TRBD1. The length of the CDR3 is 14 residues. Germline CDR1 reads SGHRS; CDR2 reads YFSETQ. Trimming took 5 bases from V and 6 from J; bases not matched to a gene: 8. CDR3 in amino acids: CASRATGVGDTQYF. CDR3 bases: TGCGCCAGCAGAGCGACAGGGGTAGGGGATACGCAGTATTTT.

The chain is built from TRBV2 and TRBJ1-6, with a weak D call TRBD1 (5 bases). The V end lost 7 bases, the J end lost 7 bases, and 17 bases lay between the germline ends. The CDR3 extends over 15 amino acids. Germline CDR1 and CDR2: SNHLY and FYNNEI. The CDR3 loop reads CASNGHSAANSPLHF. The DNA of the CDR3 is TGTGCCAGCAACGGACACTCCGCAGCAAATTCACCCCTCCACTTT.

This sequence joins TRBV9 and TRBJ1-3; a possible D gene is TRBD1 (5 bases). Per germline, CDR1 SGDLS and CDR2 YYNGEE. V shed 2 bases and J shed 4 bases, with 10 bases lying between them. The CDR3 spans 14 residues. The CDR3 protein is CASSVGAGGNTIYF. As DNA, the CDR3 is TGTGCCAGCAGCGTCGGGGCAGGAGGAAACACCATATATTTT.

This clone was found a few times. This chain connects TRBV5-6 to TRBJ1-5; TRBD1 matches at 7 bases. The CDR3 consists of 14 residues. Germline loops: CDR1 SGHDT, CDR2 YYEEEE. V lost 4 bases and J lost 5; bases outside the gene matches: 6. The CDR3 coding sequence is TGTGCCAGCAGCCTGGCAGGGGGACATCAGCCCCAGCATTTT. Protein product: CASSLAGGHQPQHF. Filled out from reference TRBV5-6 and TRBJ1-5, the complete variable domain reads DAGVTQSPTHLIKTRGQQVTLRCSPKSGHDTVSWYQQALGQGPQFIFQYYEEEERQRGNFPDRFSGHQFPNYSSELNVNALLLGDSALYLCASSLAGGHQPQHFGDGTRLSIL.

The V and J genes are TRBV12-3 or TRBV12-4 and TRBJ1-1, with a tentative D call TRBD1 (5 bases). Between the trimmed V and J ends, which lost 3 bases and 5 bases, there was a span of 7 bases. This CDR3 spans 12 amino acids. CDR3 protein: CASSFGGTEAFF. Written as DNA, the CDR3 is TGTGCCAGCAGTTTCGGGGGAACTGAAGCTTTCTTT.

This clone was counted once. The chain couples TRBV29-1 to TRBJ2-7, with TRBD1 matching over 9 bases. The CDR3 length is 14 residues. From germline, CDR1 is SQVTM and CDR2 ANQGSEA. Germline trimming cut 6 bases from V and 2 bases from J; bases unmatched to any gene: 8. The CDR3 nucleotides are TGCAGCGTCGCTGGACAGGGGATCCCCTACGAGCAGTACTTC. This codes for CSVAGQGIPYEQYF.

CDR3 sequence (DNA): TGCGCCAGCAGCTTTGAGGGAGACCAGCCCCAGCATTTT. It is translated as CASSFEGDQPQHF. The chain is built from TRBV5-1 and TRBJ1-5, with unresolved D. Looked up from germline, CDR1 is SGHRS and CDR2 is YFSETQ. V was cut by 2 bases and J by 7 bases, with 10 bases left in between. This CDR3 spans 13 amino acids.